These T cell receptor beta chains were read from a single sample in a study of blood T cell repertoires in COVID-19. Sequenced by immunoSEQ multiplex PCR; TCRdb stores in-frame clones only, minus some. The sample contains fewer than 80,000 clones, roughly nine tenths of which appear only once. Sequences were obtained from peripheral blood. Receptors were obtained from a woman aged 80 or over with active or convalescent COVID-19. Each CDR3 is given with its conserved first and last residue. Fields, in order: J gene, V gene, D gene, clone size, CDR3 protein, CDR3 DNA. The D gene is left open where the match is weak. Some rows mark clone size as missing; the rest say once, few, many or name a class of expanded clone.

TRBJ2-1 | TRBV19 | NA | few | CASSIGPASGNEQFF | TGTGCCAGTAGTATAGGTCCGGCGTCGGGCAATGAGCAGTTCTTC
TRBJ2-3 | TRBV4-3 | NA | NA | CASSRSRNTDTQYF | TGCGCCAGCAGTAGGAGCAGAAATACAGATACGCAGTATTTT
TRBJ2-5 | TRBV25-1 | NA | NA | CASSMTGETQYF | TGTGCCAGCAGCATGACGGGGGAGACCCAGTACTTC
TRBJ1-4 | TRBV19 | TRBD1 | NA | CASSIYIRTGINEKLFF | TGTGCCAGTAGTATATACATCCGGACAGGGATAAATGAAAAACTGTTTTTT
TRBJ2-7 | TRBV4-3 | TRBD2 | NA | CASSQDTGGYEQYF | TGCGCCAGCAGCCAAGACACGGGGGGCTACGAGCAGTACTTC
TRBJ2-3 | TRBV19 | TRBD2 | NA | CASSISGGTDTQYF | TGTGCCAGTAGTATTAGCGGGGGCACAGATACGCAGTATTTT
TRBJ2-2 | TRBV7-2 | NA | NA | CASNQGSGELFF | TGTGCCAGCAACCAGGGGTCCGGGGAGCTGTTTTTT
TRBJ1-3 | TRBV4-3 | NA | once | CASSQGANSGNTIYF | TGCGCCAGCAGCCAAGGGGCAAACTCTGGAAACACCATATATTTT
TRBJ2-6 | TRBV7-2 | NA | NA | CASSPNSGANVLTF | TGTGCCAGCAGCCCCAACTCTGGGGCCAACGTCCTGACTTTC
TRBJ2-2 | TRBV5-1 | TRBD1 | NA | CASSLAGTGDTGELFF | TGCGCCAGCAGCTTGGCCGGGACAGGGGACACCGGGGAGCTGTTTTTT
TRBJ2-7 | TRBV6-5 | TRBD2 | NA | CASKGAAGGTYEQYF | TGTGCCAGCAAAGGGGCGGCGGGGGGCACCTACGAGCAGTACTTC
TRBJ2-1 | TRBV5-1 | TRBD2 | NA | CASSMSGDSYNEQFF | TGCGCCAGCAGCATGAGCGGGGACTCCTACAATGAGCAGTTCTTC
TRBJ1-2 | TRBV6-5 | TRBD1 | NA | CATGERLNYGYTF | TGTGCAACAGGGGAGAGACTAAACTATGGCTACACCTTC
TRBJ2-7 | TRBV5-4 | TRBD2 | few | CASSSMALGLDHSYEQYF | TGTGCCAGCAGCAGTATGGCATTGGGACTAGATCACTCCTACGAGCAGTACTTC
TRBJ2-4 | TRBV4-3 | TRBD1 | NA | CASSQDHRGTIQYF | TGCGCCAGCAGCCAAGATCACAGGGGAACCATTCAGTACTTC
TRBJ2-2 | TRBV5-6 | NA | NA | CASSLEQGRSGELFF | TGTGCCAGCAGCTTGGAGCAGGGTAGAAGCGGGGAGCTGTTTTTT
TRBJ1-2 | TRBV12-3/TRBV12-4 | NA | few | CASSLRGSGGYTF | TGTGCCAGCAGTTTGAGGGGGTCCGGTGGCTACACCTTC
TRBJ1-5 | TRBV3-1/TRBV3-2 | NA | few | CASSRQGNQPQHF | TGTGCCAGCAGCCGGCAGGGCAATCAGCCCCAGCATTTT
TRBJ2-7 | TRBV5-5 | TRBD1 | NA | CASTSVTGGTYEQYF | TGTGCCAGCACCTCCGTGACAGGGGGAACATACGAGCAGTACTTC
TRBJ2-3 | TRBV28 | TRBD1 | once | CASSLTTGASTDTQYF | TGTGCCAGCAGTTTAACGACAGGGGCGAGCACAGATACGCAGTATTTT
TRBJ1-2 | TRBV15 | NA | NA | CATSRDHRGYTF | TGTGCCACCAGCAGAGATCACAGGGGCTACACCTTC
TRBJ2-1 | TRBV30 | NA | few | CAWVDSSYNEQFF | TGTGCCTGGGTGGACAGCTCCTACAATGAGCAGTTCTTC
TRBJ1-4 | TRBV14 | TRBD1 | NA | CASSRQGSNEKLFF | TGTGCCAGCAGCCGACAGGGGAGTAATGAAAAACTGTTTTTT
TRBJ1-1 | TRBV5-4 | NA | NA | CASSWGTGNTEAFF | TGTGCCAGCAGCTGGGGGACTGGGAACACTGAAGCTTTCTTT
TRBJ1-5 | TRBV28 | NA | few | CASSLYEGVDHF | TGTGCCAGCAGTTTATATGAGGGGGTGGACCATTTT
TRBJ2-2 | TRBV5-1 | TRBD1 | NA | CASSLRQGDTGELFF | TGCGCCAGCAGCTTACGTCAGGGGGACACCGGGGAGCTGTTTTTT
TRBJ1-5 | TRBV19 | TRBD1 | once | CASLRDSNSNQPQHF | TGTGCCAGTCTCCGGGACAGTAATAGCAATCAGCCCCAGCATTTT
TRBJ2-5 | TRBV12-3/TRBV12-4 | NA | NA | CASTAANGETQYF | TGTGCCAGCACCGCCGCCAATGGCGAGACCCAGTACTTC
TRBJ2-7 | TRBV7-2 | NA | NA | CASSLGRDYEQYF | TGTGCCAGCAGCTTAGGGCGGGACTACGAGCAGTACTTC
TRBJ1-3 | TRBV9 | NA | NA | CASSGPGFSGNTIYF | TGTGCCAGCAGCGGCCCGGGATTCTCTGGAAACACCATATATTTT
TRBJ2-5 | TRBV5-1 | NA | NA | CASSLPAGEGETQYF | TGCGCCAGCAGCTTGCCGGCAGGGGAGGGTGAGACCCAGTACTTC
TRBJ2-7 | TRBV12-3/TRBV12-4 | NA | NA | CASSFGAGPEQYF | TGTGCCAGCAGTTTCGGAGCAGGGCCCGAGCAGTACTTC
TRBJ1-5 | TRBV7-2 | TRBD1 | few | CASSLATGGNQPQHF | TGTGCCAGCAGCTTAGCAACAGGGGGCAACCAGCCCCAGCATTTT
TRBJ2-5 | TRBV30 | TRBD2 | NA | CAWNDLAGGRGETQYF | TGTGCCTGGAACGACCTAGCGGGGGGCCGTGGAGAGACCCAGTACTTC
TRBJ2-1 | TRBV5-1 | NA | NA | CASSLGTRLEGQFF | TGCGCCAGCAGCTTAGGGACGCGCCTGGAGGGGCAGTTCTTC
TRBJ1-6 | TRBV7-2 | NA | NA | CASSTSTGGSPLHF | TGTGCCAGCAGCACCTCGACGGGAGGCTCACCCCTCCACTTT
TRBJ2-7 | TRBV18 | TRBD1 | once | CASSLVTGGGPEQYF | TGTGCCAGCTCACTCGTGACAGGGGGGGGTCCCGAGCAGTACTTC
TRBJ1-1 | TRBV5-5 | NA | NA | CASSLGAGNTEAFF | TGTGCCAGCAGCTTGGGAGCGGGGAACACTGAAGCTTTCTTT
TRBJ2-1 | TRBV28 | TRBD2 | NA | CASSSTGTTLEQFF | TGTGCCAGCAGTTCAACCGGGACTACGCTTGAGCAGTTCTTC
TRBJ2-3 | TRBV6-5 | NA | NA | CASRARDISTDTQYF | TGTGCCAGCAGAGCCCGGGACATTAGCACAGATACGCAGTATTTT
TRBJ2-7 | TRBV9 | TRBD1 | once | CASSPQGAVNHEQYF | TGTGCCAGCAGCCCACAGGGGGCGGTAAACCACGAGCAGTACTTC
TRBJ2-5 | TRBV11-1 | TRBD2 | NA | CASSFGGGRETQYF | TGTGCCAGCAGCTTCGGCGGGGGGAGAGAGACCCAGTACTTC
TRBJ2-5 | TRBV28 | TRBD1 | NA | CASTGGGQGFQETQYF | TGTGCCAGCACCGGAGGGGGACAGGGGTTCCAAGAGACCCAGTACTTC
TRBJ1-4 | TRBV9 | NA | NA | CASSVGGDIGLEKLFF | TGTGCCAGCAGCGTAGGAGGGGACATCGGGCTTGAAAAACTGTTTTTT
TRBJ1-6 | TRBV12-3/TRBV12-4 | NA | NA | CASSLGSSPLHF | TGTGCCAGCAGTTTAGGGAGTTCACCCCTCCACTTT
TRBJ2-7 | TRBV2 | NA | NA | CASSEQGKRSYEQYF | TGTGCCAGCAGTGAACAGGGGAAAAGGTCCTACGAGCAGTACTTC
TRBJ1-2 | TRBV3-1/TRBV3-2 | TRBD1 | NA | CASSQGTGGRYTF | TGTGCCAGCAGCCAAGGCACAGGGGGCCGTTACACCTTC
TRBJ1-2 | TRBV12-5 | NA | NA | CASGWENRDGGYTF | TGTGCTAGTGGTTGGGAAAACAGGGACGGGGGCTACACCTTC
TRBJ1-5 | TRBV28 | TRBD1 | NA | CASRRRGTGNPNQPQHF | TGTGCCAGCAGACGTCGCGGGACAGGGAATCCCAATCAGCCCCAGCATTTT
TRBJ1-2 | TRBV18 | NA | NA | CASSSNYRDGYTF | TGTGCCAGCTCATCGAACTACAGGGATGGCTACACCTTC